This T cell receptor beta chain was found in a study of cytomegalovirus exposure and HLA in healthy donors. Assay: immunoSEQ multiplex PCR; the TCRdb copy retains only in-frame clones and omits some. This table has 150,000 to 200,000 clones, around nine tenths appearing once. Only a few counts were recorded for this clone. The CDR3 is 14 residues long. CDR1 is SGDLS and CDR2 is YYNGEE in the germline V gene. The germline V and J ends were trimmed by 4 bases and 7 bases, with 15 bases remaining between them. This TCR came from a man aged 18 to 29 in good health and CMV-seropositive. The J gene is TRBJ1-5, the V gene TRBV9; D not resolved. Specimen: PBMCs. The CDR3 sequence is CASSLTERGQPQHF. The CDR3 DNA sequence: TGTGCCAGCAGCTTAACTGAGAGAGGACAGCCCCAGCATTTT.